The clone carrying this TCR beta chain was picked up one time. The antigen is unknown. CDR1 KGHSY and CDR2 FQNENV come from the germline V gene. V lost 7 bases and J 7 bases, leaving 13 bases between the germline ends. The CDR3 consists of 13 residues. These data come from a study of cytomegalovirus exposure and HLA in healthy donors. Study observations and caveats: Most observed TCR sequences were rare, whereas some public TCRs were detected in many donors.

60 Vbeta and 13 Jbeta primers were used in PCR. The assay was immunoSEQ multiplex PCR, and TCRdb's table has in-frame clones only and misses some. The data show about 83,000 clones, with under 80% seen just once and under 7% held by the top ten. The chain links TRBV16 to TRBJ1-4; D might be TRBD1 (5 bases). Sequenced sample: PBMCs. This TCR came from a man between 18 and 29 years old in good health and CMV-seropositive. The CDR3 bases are TGTGCCAGCACCCAGGGACTGAGTGAAAAACTGTTTTTT. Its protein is CASTQGLSEKLFF. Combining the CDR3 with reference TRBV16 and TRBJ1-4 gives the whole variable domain GEEVAQTPKHLVRGEGQKAKLYCAPIKGHSYVFWYQQVLKNEFKFLISFQNENVFDETGMPKERFSAKCLPNSPCSLEIQATKLEDSAVYFCASTQGLSEKLFFGSGTQLSVL.